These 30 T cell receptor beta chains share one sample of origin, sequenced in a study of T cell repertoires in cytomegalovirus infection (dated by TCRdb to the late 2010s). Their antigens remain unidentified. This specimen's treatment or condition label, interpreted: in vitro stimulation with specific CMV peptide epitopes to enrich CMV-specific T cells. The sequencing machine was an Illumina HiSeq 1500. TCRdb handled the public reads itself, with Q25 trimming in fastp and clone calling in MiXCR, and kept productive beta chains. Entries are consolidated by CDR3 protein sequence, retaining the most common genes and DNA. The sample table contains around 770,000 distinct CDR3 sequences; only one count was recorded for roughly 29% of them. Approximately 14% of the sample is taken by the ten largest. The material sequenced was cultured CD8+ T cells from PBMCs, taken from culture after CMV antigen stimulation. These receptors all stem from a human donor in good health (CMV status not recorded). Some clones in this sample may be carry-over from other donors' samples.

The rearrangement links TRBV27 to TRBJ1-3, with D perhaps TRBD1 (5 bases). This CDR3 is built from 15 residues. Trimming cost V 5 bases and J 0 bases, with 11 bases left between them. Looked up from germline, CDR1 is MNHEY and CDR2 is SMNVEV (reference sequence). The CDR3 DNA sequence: TGTGCCAGCAGTCGGACACCTCTCTCTGGAAACACCATATATTTT. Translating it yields CASSRTPLSGNTIYF.

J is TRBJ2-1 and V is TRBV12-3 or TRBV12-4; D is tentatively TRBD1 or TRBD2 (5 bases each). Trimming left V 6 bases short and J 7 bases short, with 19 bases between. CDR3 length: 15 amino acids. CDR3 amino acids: CASRLLGDEGNEQFF. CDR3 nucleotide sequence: TGTGCCAGCAGGCTCCTCGGGGACGAGGGAAATGAGCAGTTCTTC.

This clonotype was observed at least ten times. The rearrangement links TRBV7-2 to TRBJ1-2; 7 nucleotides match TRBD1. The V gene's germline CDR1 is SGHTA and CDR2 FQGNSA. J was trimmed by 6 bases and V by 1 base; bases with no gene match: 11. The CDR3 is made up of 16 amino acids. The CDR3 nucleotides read TGTGCCAGCAGCTTAGTATTAGGGCAGGGGGTTGATGGCTACACCTTC. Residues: CASSLVLGQGVDGYTF.

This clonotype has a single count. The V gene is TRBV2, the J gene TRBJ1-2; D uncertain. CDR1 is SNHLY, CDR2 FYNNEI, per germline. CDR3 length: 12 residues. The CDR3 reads CAKTNPGNGYTF. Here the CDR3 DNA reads TGTGCGAAAACAAACCCCGGGAATGGCTACACCTTC. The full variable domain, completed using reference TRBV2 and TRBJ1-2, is EPEVTQTPSHQVTQMGQEVILRCVPISNHLYFYWYRQILGQKVEFLVSFYNNEISEKSEIFDDQFSVERPDGSNFTLKIRSTKLEDSAMYFCAKTNPGNGYTFGSGTRLTVV.

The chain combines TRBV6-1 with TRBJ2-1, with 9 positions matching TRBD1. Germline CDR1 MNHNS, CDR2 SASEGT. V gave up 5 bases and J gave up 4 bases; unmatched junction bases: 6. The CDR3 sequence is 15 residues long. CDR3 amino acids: CASSPGDREYNEQFF. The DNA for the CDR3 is TGTGCCAGCAGTCCCGGGGACAGGGAATACAATGAGCAGTTCTTC.

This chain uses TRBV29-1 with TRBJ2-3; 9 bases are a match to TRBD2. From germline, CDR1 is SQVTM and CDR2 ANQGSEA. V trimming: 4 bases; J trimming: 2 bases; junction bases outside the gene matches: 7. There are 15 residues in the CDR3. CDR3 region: CSVGPSGGITDTQYF. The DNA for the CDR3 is TGCAGCGTTGGACCGAGCGGGGGGATCACAGATACGCAGTATTTT.

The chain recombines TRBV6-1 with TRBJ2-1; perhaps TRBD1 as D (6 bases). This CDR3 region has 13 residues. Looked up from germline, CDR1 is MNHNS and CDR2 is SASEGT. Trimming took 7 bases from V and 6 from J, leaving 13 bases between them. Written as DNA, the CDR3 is TGTGCCAGCACCGAGAAGGGGGTCAATGAGCAGTTCTTC. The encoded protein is CASTEKGVNEQFF.

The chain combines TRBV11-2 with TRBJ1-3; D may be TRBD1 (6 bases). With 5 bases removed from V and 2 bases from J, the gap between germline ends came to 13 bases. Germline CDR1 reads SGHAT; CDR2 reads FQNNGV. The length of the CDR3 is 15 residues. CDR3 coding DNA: TGTGCCAGCAGCGCAAGTCAGGGGACTGGAAACACCATATATTTT. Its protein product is CASSASQGTGNTIYF.

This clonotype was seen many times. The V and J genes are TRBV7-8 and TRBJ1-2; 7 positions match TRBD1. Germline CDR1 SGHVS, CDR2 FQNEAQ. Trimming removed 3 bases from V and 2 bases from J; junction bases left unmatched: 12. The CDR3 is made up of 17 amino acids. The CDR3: CASSFEDRPKFNYGYTF. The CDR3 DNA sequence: TGTGCCAGCAGCTTTGAGGACAGGCCAAAGTTCAACTATGGCTACACCTTC.

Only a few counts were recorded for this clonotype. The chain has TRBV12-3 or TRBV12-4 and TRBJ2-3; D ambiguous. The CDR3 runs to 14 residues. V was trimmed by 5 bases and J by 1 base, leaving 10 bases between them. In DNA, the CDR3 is TGTGCCAGCAGTCTTCAGGACGGCACAGATACGCAGTATTTT. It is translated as CASSLQDGTDTQYF.

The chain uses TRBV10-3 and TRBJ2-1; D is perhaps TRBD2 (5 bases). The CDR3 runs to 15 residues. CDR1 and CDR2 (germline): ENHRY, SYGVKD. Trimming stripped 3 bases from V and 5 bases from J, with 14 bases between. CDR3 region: CAISEDLLEDNEQFF. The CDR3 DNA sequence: TGTGCCATCAGTGAAGATCTTCTGGAGGACAATGAGCAGTTCTTC.

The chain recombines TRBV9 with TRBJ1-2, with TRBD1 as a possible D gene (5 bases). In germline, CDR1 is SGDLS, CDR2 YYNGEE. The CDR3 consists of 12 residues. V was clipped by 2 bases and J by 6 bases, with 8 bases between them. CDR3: CASSVQGNGYTF. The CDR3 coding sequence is TGTGCCAGCAGCGTCCAGGGTAATGGCTACACCTTC.

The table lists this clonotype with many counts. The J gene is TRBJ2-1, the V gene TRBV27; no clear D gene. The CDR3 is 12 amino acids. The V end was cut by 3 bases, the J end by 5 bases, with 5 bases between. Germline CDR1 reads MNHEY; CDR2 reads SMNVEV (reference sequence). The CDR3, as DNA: TGTGCCAGCAGTTTTGGGCACAATGAGCAGTTCTTC. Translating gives CASSFGHNEQFF.

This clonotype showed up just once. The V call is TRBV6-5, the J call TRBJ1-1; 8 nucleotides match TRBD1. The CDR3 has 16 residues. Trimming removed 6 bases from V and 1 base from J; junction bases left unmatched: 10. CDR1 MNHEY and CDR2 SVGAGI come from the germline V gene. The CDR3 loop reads CASRTNRGEKNTEAFF. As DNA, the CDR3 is TGTGCCAGCAGGACAAACAGGGGGGAGAAGAACACTGAAGCTTTCTTT.

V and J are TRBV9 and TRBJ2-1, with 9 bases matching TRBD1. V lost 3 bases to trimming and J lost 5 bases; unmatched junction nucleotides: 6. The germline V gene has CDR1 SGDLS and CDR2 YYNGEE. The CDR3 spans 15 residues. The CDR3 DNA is TGTGCCAGCAGCGCCCACCGGGACAGGGACAATGAGCAGTTCTTC. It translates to CASSAHRDRDNEQFF.

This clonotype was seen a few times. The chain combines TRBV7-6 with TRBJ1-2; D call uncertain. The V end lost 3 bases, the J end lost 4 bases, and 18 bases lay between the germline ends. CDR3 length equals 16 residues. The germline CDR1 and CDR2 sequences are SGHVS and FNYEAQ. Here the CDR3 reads CASSFSGLEDFYGYTF. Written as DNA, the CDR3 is TGTGCCAGCAGCTTCTCCGGACTCGAAGATTTCTATGGCTACACCTTC. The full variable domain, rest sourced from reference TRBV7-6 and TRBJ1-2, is GAGVSQSPRYKVTKRGQDVALRCDPISGHVSLYWYRQALGQGPEFLTYFNYEAQQDKSGLPNDRFSAERPEGSISTLTIQRTEQRDSAMYRCASSFSGLEDFYGYTFGSGTRLTVV.

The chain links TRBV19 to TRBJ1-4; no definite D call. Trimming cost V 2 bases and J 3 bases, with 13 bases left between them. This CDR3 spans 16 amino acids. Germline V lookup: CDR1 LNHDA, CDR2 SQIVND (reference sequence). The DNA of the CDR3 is TGTGCCAGTAGTATACGTCCGATCGTGGCTAATGAAAAACTGTTTTTT. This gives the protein CASSIRPIVANEKLFF. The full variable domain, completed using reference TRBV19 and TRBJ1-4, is DGGITQSPKYLFRKEGQNVTLSCEQNLNHDAMYWYRQDPGQGLRLIYYSQIVNDFQKGDIAEGYSVSREKKESFPLTVTSAQKNPTAFYLCASSIRPIVANEKLFFGSGTQLSVL.

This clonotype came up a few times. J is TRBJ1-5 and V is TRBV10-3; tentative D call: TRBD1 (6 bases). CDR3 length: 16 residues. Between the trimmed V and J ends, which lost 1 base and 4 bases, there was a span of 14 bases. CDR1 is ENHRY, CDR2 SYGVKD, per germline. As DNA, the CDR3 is TGTGCCATCAGTGAGTTTAGACAGGCTTCTAATCAGCCCCAGCATTTT. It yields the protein CAISEFRQASNQPQHF.

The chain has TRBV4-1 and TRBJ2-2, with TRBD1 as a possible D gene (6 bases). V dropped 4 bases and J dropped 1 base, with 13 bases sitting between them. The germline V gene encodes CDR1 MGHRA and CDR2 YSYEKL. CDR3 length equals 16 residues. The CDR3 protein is CASSPPPTGNTGELFF. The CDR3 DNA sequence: TGCGCCAGCAGCCCGCCACCGACAGGGAACACCGGGGAGCTGTTTTTT.

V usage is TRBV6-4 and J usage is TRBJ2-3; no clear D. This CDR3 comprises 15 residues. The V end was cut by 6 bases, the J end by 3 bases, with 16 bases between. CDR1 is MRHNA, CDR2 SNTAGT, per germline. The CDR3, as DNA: TGTGCCAGCAGCGAGACCGAGACTCGTACAGATACGCAGTATTTT. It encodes CASSETETRTDTQYF.

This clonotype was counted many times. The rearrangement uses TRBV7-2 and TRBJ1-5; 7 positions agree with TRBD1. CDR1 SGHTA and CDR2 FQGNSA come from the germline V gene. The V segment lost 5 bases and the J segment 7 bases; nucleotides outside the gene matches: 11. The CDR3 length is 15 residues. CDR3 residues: CASSLNRGHKQPQHF. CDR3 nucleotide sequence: TGTGCCAGCAGCCTGAACAGGGGCCATAAGCAGCCCCAGCATTTT. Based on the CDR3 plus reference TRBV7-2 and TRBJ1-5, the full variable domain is GAGVSQSPSNKVTEKGKDVELRCDPISGHTALYWYRQSLGQGLEFLIYFQGNSAPDKSGLPSDRFSAERTGGSVSTLTIQRTQQEDSAVYLCASSLNRGHKQPQHFGDGTRLSIL.

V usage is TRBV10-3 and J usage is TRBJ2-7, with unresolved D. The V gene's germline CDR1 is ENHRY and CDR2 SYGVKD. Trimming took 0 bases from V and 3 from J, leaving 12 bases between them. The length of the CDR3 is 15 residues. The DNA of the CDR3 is TGTGCCATCAGTGAGTCGGTTTCTAGGGACTACGAGCAGTACTTC. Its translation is CAISESVSRDYEQYF.

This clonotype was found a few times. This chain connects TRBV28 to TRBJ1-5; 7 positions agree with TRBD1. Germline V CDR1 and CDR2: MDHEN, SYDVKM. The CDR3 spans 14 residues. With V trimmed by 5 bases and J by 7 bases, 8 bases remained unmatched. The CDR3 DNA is TGTGCCAGCAGTCCCGACAGGGTGGTACAGCCCCAGCATTTT. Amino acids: CASSPDRVVQPQHF.

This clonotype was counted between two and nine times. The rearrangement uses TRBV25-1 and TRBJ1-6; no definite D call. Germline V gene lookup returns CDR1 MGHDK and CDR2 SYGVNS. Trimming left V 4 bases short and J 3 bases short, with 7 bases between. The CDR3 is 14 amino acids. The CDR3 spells CASSANSYNSPLHF. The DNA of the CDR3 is TGTGCCAGCAGTGCGAACAGCTATAATTCACCCCTCCACTTT. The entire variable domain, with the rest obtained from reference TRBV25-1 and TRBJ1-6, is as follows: EADIYQTPRYLVIGTGKKITLECSQTMGHDKMYWYQQDPGMELHLIHYSYGVNSTEKGDLSSESTVSRIRTEHFPLTLESARPSHTSQYLCASSANSYNSPLHFGNGTRLTVT.

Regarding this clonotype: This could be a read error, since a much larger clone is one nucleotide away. The CDR3 reads CASSPPARGYNEQFF. Here the CDR3 DNA reads TGTGCCAGCAGCCCTCCTGCAAGGGGATACAATGAGCAGTTCTTC. The J gene is TRBJ2-1, the V gene TRBV7-8; D might be TRBD1 (5 bases). Germline CDR1 SGHVS, CDR2 FQNEAQ. V lost 5 bases and J lost 4, with 15 bases in between. There are 15 residues in the CDR3.

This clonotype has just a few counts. CDR3 region: CASSYTKTELDFYEQYF. In DNA form, the CDR3 reads TGTGCCAGCAGTTACACAAAGACAGAATTGGATTTCTACGAGCAGTACTTC. The chain links TRBV6-6 to TRBJ2-7, with D possibly TRBD1 on 5 matching bases. This CDR3 comprises 17 residues. The V gene's germline CDR1 is MNHNY and CDR2 SVGAGI (reference sequence). V was cut by 2 bases and J by 3 bases, with 20 bases left in between.

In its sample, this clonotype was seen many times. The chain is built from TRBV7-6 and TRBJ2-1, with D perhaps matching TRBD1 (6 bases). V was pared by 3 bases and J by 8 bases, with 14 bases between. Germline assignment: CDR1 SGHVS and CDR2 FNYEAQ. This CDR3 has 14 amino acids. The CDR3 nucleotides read TGTGCCAGCAGCTTTATGGCAGGGGTTCATGAGCAGTTCTTC. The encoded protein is CASSFMAGVHEQFF.

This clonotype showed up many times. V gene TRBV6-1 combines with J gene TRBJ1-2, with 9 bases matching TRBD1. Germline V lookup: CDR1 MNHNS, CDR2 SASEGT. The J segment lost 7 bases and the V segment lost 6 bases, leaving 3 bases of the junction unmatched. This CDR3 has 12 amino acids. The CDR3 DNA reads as TGTGCCAGCAGACACAGGGGGCTTGGCTACACCTTC. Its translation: CASRHRGLGYTF.

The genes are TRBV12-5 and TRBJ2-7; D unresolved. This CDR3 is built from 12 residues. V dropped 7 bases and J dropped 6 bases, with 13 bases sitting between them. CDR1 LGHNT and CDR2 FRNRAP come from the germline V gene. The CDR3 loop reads CASAPTVREQYF. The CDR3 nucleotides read TGTGCTAGTGCCCCTACGGTGCGCGAGCAGTACTTC.

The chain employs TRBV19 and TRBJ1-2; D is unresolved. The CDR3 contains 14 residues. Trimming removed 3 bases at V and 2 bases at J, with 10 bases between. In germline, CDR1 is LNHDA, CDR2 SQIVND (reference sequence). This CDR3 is CASSIGRPNYGYTF. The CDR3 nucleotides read TGTGCCAGTAGTATTGGTCGACCGAACTATGGCTACACCTTC. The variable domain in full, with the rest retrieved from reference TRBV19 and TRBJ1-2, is DGGITQSPKYLFRKEGQNVTLSCEQNLNHDAMYWYRQDPGQGLRLIYYSQIVNDFQKGDIAEGYSVSREKKESFPLTVTSAQKNPTAFYLCASSIGRPNYGYTFGSGTRLTVV.